A selection of T cell receptor beta chains follows, all from one sample in a study of response to subunit inactivated influenza vaccine. TCRdb recomputed calls from the RT-PCR reads with MiXCR, one row per CDR3 protein. Altogether approximately 500,000 distinct CDR3 sequences are present, 10% to 15% being singletons, with the ten largest covering around 14%. The specimen was PBMCs from blood, collected 35 to 45 days after vaccination. These receptors came from a man in his forties or fifties who received an inactivated influenza vaccine. Each CDR3 is given with its conserved first and last residue. Each record gives: D gene, clone size, V gene, J gene, CDR3 DNA, CDR3 protein. D genes are given only for firm matches. A row's size may be missing; if present it is once, few, many or a size class.

NA	few	TRBV7-2	TRBJ1-6	TGTGCCAGCAGCTCAACAGGGAGGAATTCACCCCTCCACTTT	CASSSTGRNSPLHF
TRBD1	NA	TRBV20-1	TRBJ1-5	TGCAGTGCTCCCATCTTCCGGGGACAGGGATCCGAACAGCCCCAGCATTTT	CSAPIFRGQGSEQPQHF
TRBD2	NA	TRBV5-1	TRBJ2-1	TGCGCCAGCAGCTCGGGACTAGCGGGGGGGATATCCTACAATGAGCAGTTCTTC	CASSSGLAGGISYNEQFF
TRBD1	NA	TRBV5-1	TRBJ2-7	TGCGCCAGCAGTTACGGGACAGAAAGCTACGAGCAGTACTTC	CASSYGTESYEQYF
NA	few	TRBV7-2	TRBJ2-2	TGTGCCAGCAGCTTACCGGGACGCCCAACGAGTAGGTTTTTT	CASSLPGRPTSRFF
TRBD2	few	TRBV5-1	TRBJ2-5	TGCGCCAGCAGCTTGGGCACTAGCGGCCTACAAGAGACCCAGTACTTC	CASSLGTSGLQETQYF
TRBD2	NA	TRBV29-1	TRBJ2-1	TGCAGCGTTGTCCGACTAGCGGGAGGAGATGAGCAGTTCTTC	CSVVRLAGGDEQFF
NA	NA	TRBV5-4	TRBJ2-6	TGTGCCAGCAGCGCGGGACAGAGCTCTGGGGCCAACGTCCTGACTTTC	CASSAGQSSGANVLTF
TRBD2	NA	TRBV2	TRBJ2-1	TGTGCCAGCAGTGTCCTAGCGGGGGCTGAGTTCTTC	CASSVLAGAEFF
TRBD2	few	TRBV19	TRBJ2-1	TGTGCCAGTAGTACCGAACCTCGTGGACTAGCGGGGGGAGGTGAGCAGTTCTTC	CASSTEPRGLAGGGEQFF
TRBD2	NA	TRBV4-1	TRBJ2-3	TGCGCCAGCAGCCAGAGGGGGTTTGCTAGCGGGACGGATACGCAGTATTTT	CASSQRGFASGTDTQYF
NA	few	TRBV7-2	TRBJ1-2	TGTGCCAGCAGCTTAGAACTGGGGTCCTATGGCTACACCTTC	CASSLELGSYGYTF
TRBD2	NA	TRBV6-5	TRBJ2-7	TGTGCCGGCAGTTACGGGGGGTGCATTACCTACGAGCAGTACTTC	CAGSYGGCITYEQYF
NA	NA	TRBV6-5	TRBJ2-7	TGTGCCAGCAGTTACCGGGACGGCTACGAGCAGTACTTC	CASSYRDGYEQYF
TRBD2	many	TRBV6-2/TRBV6-3	TRBJ2-5	TGTGCCAGCAGTTATCTAGCGGAAAACCAAGAGACCCAGTACTTC	CASSYLAENQETQYF
NA	NA	TRBV6-1	TRBJ2-4	TGTGCCAGCAGAAGGACAGCCAACAAAAACATTCAGTACTTC	CASRRTANKNIQYF
NA	NA	TRBV6-1	TRBJ1-4	TGTGCCAGCACCCCGGGGGGGGTGAGGACCCATGAAAAACTGTTTTTT	CASTPGGVRTHEKLFF
NA	NA	TRBV12-5	TRBJ2-1	TGTGCTAGTGGTTTGGTATTTGGTCCTAGTTCGGATGAGCAGTTCTTC	CASGLVFGPSSDEQFF
TRBD2	NA	TRBV13	TRBJ2-1	TGTGCCAGCAGCTTTTTGAGGACTAGCTATGAGCAGTTCTTC	CASSFLRTSYEQFF
TRBD1	NA	TRBV12-3/TRBV12-4	TRBJ2-5	TGTGCCAGCAGTCGACAGGGGATGGGAGCATTGGAGACCCAGTACTTC	CASSRQGMGALETQYF
TRBD1	few	TRBV7-2	TRBJ1-4	TGTGCCAGCAGCTTCTGGACAGGGGTGGGTGAAAAACTGTTTTTT	CASSFWTGVGEKLFF
TRBD2	NA	TRBV10-3	TRBJ2-1	TGTGCCATCAGTGAGTTTAGCGGGGGAGCCTACAATGAGCAGTTCTTC	CAISEFSGGAYNEQFF
TRBD1	NA	TRBV3-1	TRBJ2-5	TGTGCCAGCAGCCAAGATTTCGTCAGGGGGAGAGAGACCCAGTACTTC	CASSQDFVRGRETQYF
TRBD2	many	TRBV7-2	TRBJ2-7	TGTGCCAGCAGCCGCCGGGTAGCGGGGTCCTACGAGCAGTACTTC	CASSRRVAGSYEQYF
TRBD1	few	TRBV15	TRBJ2-7	TGTGCCACCAGCGAGTACCCCGGGACAGCCTACGAGCAGTACTTC	CATSEYPGTAYEQYF
TRBD1	NA	TRBV20-1	TRBJ2-1	TGCAGTGCTAGAGATGGGGGACAGGGGAGTGACAATGAGCAGTTCTTC	CSARDGGQGSDNEQFF
TRBD1	NA	TRBV6-1	TRBJ1-1	TGTGCCAGCAGAAGGACAGGGAAAACTGAAGCTTTCTTT	CASRRTGKTEAFF
NA	NA	TRBV20-1	TRBJ1-5	TGCAGTGCTAGAGATCTGAGCGGCGGTCAGCCCCAGCATTTT	CSARDLSGGQPQHF
NA	NA	TRBV5-5	TRBJ1-3	TGTGCCAGCAGCTTGGGTCCAGCCTCTGGAAACACCATATTTTTT	CASSLGPASGNTIFF
NA	NA	TRBV6-2/TRBV6-3	TRBJ1-2	TGTGCCAGCAGTTATCGGGGTTCTGGCTACACCTTC	CASSYRGSGYTF
TRBD2	NA	TRBV12-3/TRBV12-4	TRBJ2-2	TGTGCCAGCACATGGGGAGGGGAATCCCCCGGGGAGCTGTTTTTT	CASTWGGESPGELFF
TRBD1	few	TRBV11-2	TRBJ2-3	TGTGCCAGCAGCTTAGAGCATTACAGGGGGCGCGCAGATACGCAGTATTTT	CASSLEHYRGRADTQYF
NA	NA	TRBV6-2/TRBV6-3	TRBJ1-1	TGTGCCAGCAGTGATTGGGAGAAGAACACTGAAGCTTTCTTT	CASSDWEKNTEAFF
NA	NA	TRBV20-1	TRBJ2-7	TGCAGTGCTAGAGATGGGGTAACCTACGAGCAGTACTTC	CSARDGVTYEQYF
TRBD1	few	TRBV7-9	TRBJ2-7	TGTGCCAGCAGTTGGACAGGGTCAGTGCGTGAGCAGTACTTC	CASSWTGSVREQYF
NA	NA	TRBV4-3	TRBJ1-5	TGCGCCAGCAGCCAAGAGCATTTT	CASSQEHF
NA	NA	TRBV4-1	TRBJ2-3	TGCGCCAGCAGCCACCCGATTGAGGGCTATGGCACAGATACGCAGTATTTT	CASSHPIEGYGTDTQYF
NA	NA	TRBV12-3/TRBV12-4	TRBJ2-3	TGTGCCAGCAGTTCGGCTAACCTAGATACGCAGTATTTT	CASSSANLDTQYF
NA	NA	TRBV24-1	TRBJ2-3	TGTGCCACCAAATTGCGGGCCGGAGATACGCAGTATTTT	CATKLRAGDTQYF
TRBD2	NA	TRBV5-4	TRBJ2-2	TGTGCCAGCAGGGACGGGACTAGCGGGAGGGCATCCCCCGGGGAGCTGTTTTTT	CASRDGTSGRASPGELFF
TRBD2	few	TRBV12-3/TRBV12-4	TRBJ2-2	TGTGCCAGCACCTTCGGACTAGTCGTACCCGGGGAGCTGTTTTTT	CASTFGLVVPGELFF
TRBD1	many	TRBV29-1	TRBJ1-1	TGCAGCGCCCTAGGACAGGCGAACACTGAAGCTTTCTTT	CSALGQANTEAFF